The 22 T cell receptor beta chains below were found in one sample sequenced in a study of blood T cell repertoires in COVID-19. TCRdb's table, derived via immunoSEQ multiplex PCR, lists solely in-frame clones and lacks some. The sample shows 90,000 or so clones, 80% to 95% of them seen only once. The sequenced sample consisted of peripheral blood. These receptors all stem from a man aged 18 to 29 with COVID-19, enrolled during active disease.

The gene calls are TRBV6-6 and TRBJ1-5, with no clear D. Trimming shortened V by 4 bases and J by 4 bases, and 5 bases separated the two germline ends. Per germline, CDR1 MNHNY and CDR2 SVGAGI (reference sequence). The CDR3 extends over 12 amino acids. The chain's CDR3 is CASSSGNQPQHF. In DNA, the CDR3 is TGTGCCAGCAGTTCGGGAAATCAGCCCCAGCATTTT.

The chain employs TRBV24-1 and TRBJ2-5; TRBD1 matches 8 bases. Germline CDR1 KGHDR, CDR2 SFDVKD. Losses at the gene ends were 3 bases for V and 4 bases for J; bases not matched to a gene: 6. CDR3 length equals 15 residues. The CDR3: CATSDLDRGVETQYF. In nucleotides, the CDR3 is TGTGCCACCAGTGATCTCGACAGGGGCGTAGAGACCCAGTACTTC.

The J gene is TRBJ2-5, the V gene TRBV5-8; 8 nucleotides agree with TRBD1. CDR1 is SGHTS and CDR2 is YDEGEE in the germline V gene. The CDR3 covers 16 residues. V trimming: 0 bases; J trimming: 4 bases; junction bases outside the gene matches: 8. Here the CDR3 DNA reads TGTGCCAGCAGCTTGGCTTTTAGTGGGACAGGAGAGACCCAGTACTTC. This translates into CASSLAFSGTGETQYF. The full variable domain, completed using reference TRBV5-8 and TRBJ2-5, is EAGVTQSPTHLIKTRGQQATLRCSPISGHTSVYWYQQALGLGLQFLLWYDEGEERNRGNFPPRFSGRQFPNYSSELNVNALELEDSALYLCASSLAFSGTGETQYFGPGTRLLVL.

This clone came up once. The V gene is TRBV5-1, the J gene TRBJ2-7, with 7 positions matching TRBD2. The junction had 7 bases not matched to a gene; V was cut back by 1 base and J by 3 bases. Germline CDR1 reads SGHRS; CDR2 reads YFSETQ. The CDR3 spans 15 residues. As DNA, the CDR3 is TGCGCCAGCAGCTTGACGAGCGGGACCTACTACGAGCAGTACTTC. Amino acid sequence: CASSLTSGTYYEQYF.

The chain recombines TRBV3-1 (or the pseudogene TRBV3-2) with TRBJ2-7; 11 bases map to TRBD1. V shed 4 bases and J 2 bases; nucleotides not matched to a gene: 1. The germline V gene encodes CDR1 LGHDT and CDR2 YNNKEL (reference sequence). CDR3 size: 14 residues. This CDR3 is CASSRTGGAYEQYF. The CDR3 region has the DNA TGTGCCAGCAGCCGGACAGGGGGCGCCTACGAGCAGTACTTC.

This chain links TRBV6-1 with TRBJ1-6, with 7 bases identical to TRBD1. CDR3 length: 15 residues. CDR1 is MNHNS and CDR2 is SASEGT in the germline V gene. V lost 1 base and J lost 6; bases outside the gene matches: 3. The CDR3 region is CASSEVAGGNSPLHF. CDR3 coding DNA: TGTGCCAGCAGTGAAGTGGCAGGGGGTAATTCACCCCTCCACTTT.

The chain links TRBV30 to TRBJ1-5; 8 nucleotides agree with TRBD1. This CDR3 is 16 amino acids long. After removal of 1 base from V and 2 bases from J, the junction contained 7 bases not matched to a gene. Germline V lookup: CDR1 GTSNPN, CDR2 SVGIG (reference sequence). Here the CDR3 DNA reads TGTGCCTGGAGTGGGGCAGGGGGCCTTCGCAATCAGCCCCAGCATTTT. Residues: CAWSGAGGLRNQPQHF. Variable domain in full (rest from reference TRBV30 and TRBJ1-5): SQTIHQWPATLVQPVGSPLSLECTVEGTSNPNLYWYRQAAGRGLQLLFYSVGIGQISSEVPQNLSASRPQDRQFILSSKKLLLSDSGFYLCAWSGAGGLRNQPQHFGDGTRLSIL.

The chain couples TRBV11-3 to TRBJ1-1; TRBD1 is a possible D gene (5 bases). The CDR3 length is 19 residues. Trimming took off 2 bases at V and 1 base at J, with 23 bases between the two ends. Germline V lookup: CDR1 SGHNT, CDR2 YENEEA. This CDR3 is CASSLSELTQTAENTEAFF. As DNA, the CDR3 is TGTGCCAGCAGCTTATCCGAGTTAACCCAGACAGCTGAGAACACTGAAGCTTTCTTT.

The table lists this clone with a few counts. Other DNA sequences within the sample encode an identical CDR3. The J gene is TRBJ1-5, the V gene TRBV27; perhaps TRBD1 as D (6 bases). In germline, CDR1 is MNHEY, CDR2 SMNVEV (reference sequence). The CDR3 contains 14 residues. V was shortened by 3 bases and J by 2 bases, with 8 bases between the two germline ends. The CDR3 DNA follows: TGTGCCAGCAGTTTCAGACAGGGCAATCAGCCCCAGCATTTT. It encodes CASSFRQGNQPQHF.

This chain connects TRBV9 to TRBJ2-2, with D perhaps matching TRBD2 (5 bases). From germline, CDR1 is SGDLS and CDR2 YYNGEE. V shed 4 bases and J shed 8 bases, with 9 bases lying between them. This CDR3 contains 12 residues. For the CDR3, the DNA is TGTGCCAGCAGCTTAAGAGGGGGGGAGCTGTTTTTT. Translated, it gives CASSLRGGELFF.

The chain recombines TRBV7-2 with TRBJ1-2, with TRBD1 matching 7 bases. The CDR3 has 16 amino acids. Germline values: CDR1 SGHTA, CDR2 FQGNSA. V shed 5 bases and J 4 bases; nucleotides not matched to a gene: 13. The CDR3 reads CASSRDQTGRAYGYTF. In DNA, the CDR3 is TGTGCCAGCAGCCGGGACCAGACAGGGCGAGCCTATGGCTACACCTTC.

This clone appeared once. The J gene is TRBJ2-1, the V gene TRBV6-4; 7 bases agree with TRBD2. The germline V gene has CDR1 MRHNA and CDR2 SNTAGT. The CDR3 is 16 residues long. Trimming at V came to 0 bases and at J to 4 bases, leaving 6 bases not matched to a gene. The CDR3 loop is CASSDSVASGYNEQFF. In nucleotides, the CDR3 is TGTGCCAGCAGTGACTCGGTGGCTAGCGGTTACAATGAGCAGTTCTTC.

CDR3 bases: TGTGCCAGCAGCCCGCCGGGACAGGGATTCTACGAGCAGTACTTC. This translates into CASSPPGQGFYEQYF. The chain links TRBV7-9 to TRBJ2-7, with 9 positions matching TRBD1. This CDR3 contains 15 residues. With 5 bases clipped from V and 3 bases from J, the junction kept 8 bases outside the gene matches. Per germline, CDR1 SEHNR and CDR2 FQNEAQ (reference sequence).

This chain links TRBV7-9 with TRBJ2-5, with a weak D call TRBD1 (6 bases). The V end lost 1 base, the J end lost 5 bases, and 11 bases lay between the germline ends. CDR1 and CDR2 (germline): SEHNR, FQNEAQ (reference sequence). The CDR3 contains 14 residues. CDR3 protein: CASSLGQAPETQYF. DNA of the CDR3: TGTGCCAGCAGCTTAGGACAGGCCCCGGAGACCCAGTACTTC.

V usage is TRBV2 and J usage is TRBJ1-1; D is possibly TRBD1 (6 bases). V was cut by 7 bases and J by 13 bases, with 19 bases left in between. CDR1 is SNHLY, CDR2 FYNNEI, per germline. The CDR3 has 12 residues. The CDR3 DNA follows: TGTGCCAGCACGGAGACAGGAAGCCTTTTTTTCTTT. This translates into CASTETGSLFFF.

The chain uses TRBV29-1 and TRBJ1-3; TRBD1 matches at 9 bases. The junction had 4 bases not matched to a gene; V was cut back by 6 bases and J by 4 bases. Germline values: CDR1 SQVTM, CDR2 ANQGSEA. The CDR3 is made up of 13 amino acids. The chain's CDR3 is CSVGDRAGNTIYF. In nucleotides, the CDR3 is TGCAGCGTCGGGGACAGGGCCGGAAACACCATATATTTT.

This clone was detected only a few times. The V gene is TRBV11-2, the J gene TRBJ2-1, with TRBD2 identical over 10 bases. Germline loops: CDR1 SGHAT, CDR2 FQNNGV. This CDR3 comprises 17 residues. The V and J ends lost 3 bases and 4 bases, in that order; junction bases with no gene match: 9. CDR3: CASSLYVGTSEYNEQFF. The CDR3 bases are TGTGCCAGCAGCTTGTACGTCGGGACTAGCGAGTACAATGAGCAGTTCTTC.

The V gene is TRBV7-8, the J gene TRBJ2-5; D gene ambiguous. The V gene's germline CDR1 is SGHVS and CDR2 FQNEAQ. The CDR3 covers 14 residues. Trimming took 2 bases from V and 0 from J, leaving 7 bases between them. CDR3 in amino acids: CASSLTANQETQYF. The CDR3 DNA sequence: TGTGCCAGCAGCTTAACAGCCAACCAAGAGACCCAGTACTTC.

This chain uses TRBV7-9 with TRBJ1-2; TRBD1 is a possible D gene (6 bases). The CDR3 extends over 14 amino acids. Germline V gives CDR1 SEHNR, CDR2 FQNEAQ (reference sequence). V was trimmed by 3 bases and J by 4 bases, leaving 12 bases between them. In DNA form, the CDR3 reads TGTGCCAGCAGCTTGGCTGACAGGACCTATGGCTACACCTTC. Protein product: CASSLADRTYGYTF.

The chain links TRBV9 to TRBJ1-6, with D possibly matching TRBD1 (5 bases). Germline CDR1 SGDLS, CDR2 YYNGEE. The CDR3 contains 16 residues. Between the trimmed V and J ends, which lost 4 bases and 10 bases, there was a span of 21 bases. As DNA, the CDR3 is TGTGCCAGCAGCCCCCGGGAGGGACCGCCAGGCTCACCCCTCCACTTT. This encodes CASSPREGPPGSPLHF. Filled out from reference TRBV9 and TRBJ1-6, the complete variable domain reads DSGVTQTPKHLITATGQRVTLRCSPRSGDLSVYWYQQSLDQGLQFLIQYYNGEERAKGNILERFSAQQFPDLHSELNLSSLELGDSALYFCASSPREGPPGSPLHFGNGTRLTVT.

The chain carries TRBV27 and TRBJ2-5; 8 positions match TRBD2. The CDR3 length is 17 residues. The V and J ends lost 0 bases and 1 base, in that order; junction bases with no gene match: 7. Germline V CDR1 and CDR2: MNHEY, SMNVEV (reference sequence). The CDR3 reads CASSLSYGTSGQETQYF. CDR3 DNA: TGTGCCAGCAGTTTATCCTACGGAACTAGCGGCCAAGAGACCCAGTACTTC.

For this clone: At one of its ends the junction is not consistent with the germline gene, which may arise from a read error. This rearrangement joins TRBV6-5 to TRBJ1-4, with a weak D call TRBD1 (6 bases). Germline loops: CDR1 MNHEY, CDR2 SVGAGI. CDR3 size: 15 residues. The CDR3 reads CASSYSTGGPQKLLF. The DNA for the CDR3 is TGTGCCAGCAGTTACTCTACGGGGGGGCCTCAAAAACTGCTTTTT.